Below, 30 T cell receptor beta chains from the same sample are listed, as sequenced in a study of T-cell reconstitution after alpha-beta-depleted transplantation in children. The authors prepared the TCRbeta library with unique molecular identifiers. TCRdb re-called the PCR reads through MiXCR, storing one row per CDR3 protein. Among fewer than 700,000 distinct CDR3 sequences listed, 10% to 15% were seen once. This specimen consisted of PBMCs, mostly from graft donor cells, obtained 360 days after TCRalphabeta/CD19-depleted stem cell transplant. All receptors come from a male patient aged 10 to 17 who had a stem cell transplant for acute myeloid leukemia, so the T cells may come from the graft donor.

The gene calls are TRBV27 and TRBJ2-7; D unclear. There are 15 residues in the CDR3. Trimming pared 4 bases from V and 0 bases from J, leaving 13 bases between. CDR1 is MNHEY and CDR2 is SMNVEV in the germline V gene (reference sequence). The CDR3 DNA reads TGTGCCAGCAGTTACGGCAGATTAAGCTCCTACGAGCAGTACTTC. Translation gives CASSYGRLSSYEQYF.

Here the CDR3 reads CASSLGRDRLYAGELFF. CDR3 DNA sequence: TGCGCCAGCAGCCTGGGCCGGGACAGGCTGTACGCCGGGGAGCTGTTTTTT. This chain links TRBV4-3 with TRBJ2-2; 8 nucleotides line up with TRBD1. The V gene end was trimmed by 4 bases and the J gene end by 6 bases; junction bases not matched to a gene: 13. The V gene's germline CDR1 is LGHNA and CDR2 YSLEER. The CDR3 consists of 17 residues.

Many counts were recorded for this clonotype. This sequence joins TRBV5-1 and TRBJ2-7, with D maybe TRBD2 (5 bases). The V and J ends lost 2 bases and 7 bases respectively, with 25 bases between them. The germline CDR1 and CDR2 sequences are SGHRS and YFSETQ. The CDR3 has 17 amino acids. The CDR3 sequence: CASSLGLPLSPFREQYF. The CDR3 coding sequence is TGCGCCAGCAGCTTAGGACTCCCCCTCTCCCCTTTCAGGGAGCAGTACTTC.

The V gene is TRBV28, the J gene TRBJ2-5; D is possibly TRBD1 or TRBD2 (7 bases each). The CDR3 runs to 15 residues. Trimming took 3 bases from V and 1 from J, leaving 12 bases between them. Germline V gene sequence: CDR1 MDHEN, CDR2 SYDVKM. The CDR3 DNA reads TGTGCCAGCAGTTTCGGGGGGACAGTCCAAGAGACCCAGTACTTC. This sequence encodes CASSFGGTVQETQYF.

This clonotype has ten or more counts. CDR3 DNA: TGTGCCAGTGTGGACAGGTCGTACCAAGAGACCCAGTACTTC. This translates into CASVDRSYQETQYF. The chain joins TRBV2 to TRBJ2-5, with 7 bases identical to TRBD1. CDR1 and CDR2 from the germline V gene are SNHLY and FYNNEI. This CDR3 is built from 14 residues. J was trimmed by 0 bases and V by 9 bases; bases with no gene match: 7.

This clonotype was detected ten times or more. This chain joins TRBV29-1 and TRBJ2-7, with a tentative D call TRBD1 (5 bases). Germline CDR1 and CDR2: SQVTM and ANQGSEA. The CDR3 has 15 amino acids. With 4 bases removed from V and 7 bases from J, the gap between germline ends came to 23 bases. The CDR3 region has the DNA TGCAGCGTTGGAACCCAGGGTAATAGAGGCTGGGAGCAGTACTTC. As protein: CSVGTQGNRGWEQYF.

This clonotype was seen only a few times. In DNA form, the CDR3 reads TGCGCCAGCAGCTACCTCGGGACTAGCGGGATGGGGGATACGCAGTATTTT. It codes for CASSYLGTSGMGDTQYF. V is TRBV5-1 and J is TRBJ2-3, with TRBD2 matching over 13 bases. V was pared by 3 bases and J by 6 bases, with 10 bases of the junction left unmatched. Germline-derived CDR1 and CDR2 are SGHRS and YFSETQ. The CDR3 contains 17 residues.

J is TRBJ1-2 and V is TRBV5-1; D may be TRBD1 (6 bases). V was cut by 4 bases and J by 4 bases, with 17 bases left in between. CDR1 is SGHRS and CDR2 is YFSETQ in the germline V gene. The CDR3 spans 15 residues. For the CDR3, the DNA is TGCGCCAGCAGCCCGGGACATCCCCGGGCCTATGGCTACACCTTC. As protein: CASSPGHPRAYGYTF.

The chain is built from TRBV4-3 and TRBJ2-1; TRBD1 matches 11 bases. The CDR3 extends over 17 amino acids. V shed 3 bases, J shed 7 bases, and the junction held 11 bases outside the gene matches. CDR1 and CDR2 from the germline V gene are LGHNA and YSLEER. This chain's CDR3 is CASSQYSGQGAQNEQFF. In nucleotides, the CDR3 is TGCGCCAGCAGCCAGTATTCAGGACAGGGGGCTCAAAATGAGCAGTTCTTC.

Written as DNA, the CDR3 is TGTGCCAGCACGCTCGAGACAGCTGGCTACAATGAGCAGTTCTTC. Translated, it gives CASTLETAGYNEQFF. The J gene is TRBJ2-1, the V gene TRBV2, with D possibly TRBD1 on 5 matching bases. V gave up 7 bases and J gave up 3 bases, with 16 bases separating them. Looked up from germline, CDR1 is SNHLY and CDR2 is FYNNEI. This CDR3 is built from 15 residues.

This clonotype showed up many times. This chain joins TRBV10-3 and TRBJ2-2; D uncertain. The ends were cut back, 0 bases at V and 4 bases at J, with 3 bases in the middle. The CDR3 has 13 amino acids. Looked up from germline, CDR1 is ENHRY and CDR2 is SYGVKD. CDR3 bases: TGTGCCATCAGTGAGTCTGTCACCGGGGAGCTGTTTTTT. Its translation is CAISESVTGELFF.

This clonotype was detected ten times or more. V gene TRBV14 combines with J gene TRBJ2-7, with 8 bases fitting TRBD1. Germline lookup yields CDR1 SGHDN and CDR2 FVKESK. The CDR3 is 16 amino acids. The trim removed 2 bases at V and 5 bases at J, leaving 11 bases unmatched. CDR3 loop: CASSQYRTGWNDEQYF. DNA for the CDR3: TGTGCCAGCAGCCAATATCGGACAGGGTGGAACGACGAGCAGTACTTC.

This chain links TRBV24-1 with TRBJ2-1; 8 nucleotides agree with TRBD2. The CDR3 totals 18 residues. Germline V CDR1 and CDR2: KGHDR, SFDVKD. The V segment lost 0 bases and the J segment 1 base; nucleotides outside the gene matches: 7. The CDR3 is CATSDLTGGGGSYNEQFF. Written as DNA, the CDR3 is TGTGCCACCAGTGATTTGACGGGAGGCGGGGGGTCCTACAATGAGCAGTTCTTC.

This chain joins TRBV14 and TRBJ2-7, with 9 bases matching TRBD1. J gave up 6 bases and V 1 base, and 7 bases lay outside the gene matches. Germline CDR1 reads SGHDN; CDR2 reads FVKESK. The CDR3 contains 15 residues. The CDR3 coding sequence is TGTGCCAGCAGCCAAGTGAGGACAGGGGTCGGCGAGCAGTACTTC. Amino acid sequence: CASSQVRTGVGEQYF.

Many counts were recorded for this clonotype. The V call is TRBV15, the J call TRBJ2-5; the D gene is possibly TRBD2 (7 bases). There are 15 residues in the CDR3. V lost 5 bases and J 2 bases, leaving 15 bases between the germline ends. Looked up from germline, CDR1 is LNHNV and CDR2 is YYDKDF (reference sequence). CDR3 loop: CATSGGGVGQETQYF. For the CDR3, the DNA is TGTGCCACCAGCGGAGGGGGGGTCGGGCAAGAGACCCAGTACTTC. The full variable domain, in which reference TRBV15 and TRBJ2-5 provide the parts outside the CDR3, is DAMVIQNPRYQVTQFGKPVTLSCSQTLNHNVMYWYQQKSSQAPKLLFHYYDKDFNNEADTPDNFQSRRPNTSFCFLDIRSPGLGDTAMYLCATSGGGVGQETQYFGPGTRLLVL.

J is TRBJ2-7 and V is TRBV27; no definite D call. V was clipped by 5 bases and J by 5 bases, with 13 bases between them. The CDR3 has 13 residues. CDR1 MNHEY and CDR2 SMNVEV come from the germline V gene (reference sequence). This CDR3 is CASSISKSHEQYF. The CDR3 coding sequence is TGTGCCAGCAGTATTAGTAAGTCTCACGAGCAGTACTTC.

This clonotype was seen a handful of times. The chain is built from TRBV2 and TRBJ2-2, with 10 bases matching TRBD1. From germline, CDR1 is SNHLY and CDR2 FYNNEI. This CDR3 is 19 amino acids long. For the CDR3, the DNA is TGTGCTGTCGAGGGGACAGGGGAAGAATCGGGAGTGGACACCGGGGAGCTGTTTTTT. It is translated as CAVEGTGEESGVDTGELFF.

V gene TRBV4-3 combines with J gene TRBJ1-1; D might be TRBD1 (6 bases). The CDR3 consists of 17 residues. V lost 0 bases and J lost 0, with 14 bases in between. Germline assignment: CDR1 LGHNA and CDR2 YSLEER. CDR3 residues: CASSQDKTGGMNTEAFF. For the CDR3, the DNA is TGCGCCAGCAGCCAAGATAAGACAGGAGGCATGAACACTGAAGCTTTCTTT.

The table lists this clonotype with a few counts. The V gene is TRBV5-1, the J gene TRBJ2-3, with D hard to call. CDR3 length: 15 residues. Trimming took off 4 bases at V and 5 bases at J, with 17 bases between the two ends. The germline gives CDR1 SGHRS, CDR2 YFSETQ. CDR3 residues: CASSPAGLRIDTQYF. Written as DNA, the CDR3 is TGCGCCAGCAGCCCGGCCGGGCTCCGGATAGATACGCAGTATTTT.

V usage is TRBV28 and J usage is TRBJ2-7; D gene unclear. V lost 10 bases and J lost 0, with 16 bases in between. CDR1 is MDHEN, CDR2 SYDVKM, per germline. The CDR3 sequence is 14 residues long. The CDR3 DNA reads TGTGCCACCATCGGGCGGCCCCTCTCCTACGAGCAGTACTTC. Translated: CATIGRPLSYEQYF.

This clonotype turned up a few times. The genes are TRBV28 and TRBJ2-7; 16 bases map to TRBD2. Trimming took 5 bases from V and 10 from J; bases not matched to a gene: 8. Germline V gene sequence: CDR1 MDHEN, CDR2 SYDVKM. The length of the CDR3 is 15 residues. The CDR3 loop reads CASSPGLAGGSPQYF. The CDR3 coding sequence is TGTGCCAGCAGTCCGGGACTAGCGGGAGGGTCACCTCAGTACTTC.

This chain uses TRBV20-1 with TRBJ2-7, with D maybe TRBD1 (6 bases). The CDR3 is made up of 13 amino acids. In germline, CDR1 is DFQATT, CDR2 SNEGSKA (reference sequence). V lost 4 bases and J 7 bases, leaving 17 bases between the germline ends. This chain's CDR3 is CSAIVAGANEQYF. In DNA form, the CDR3 reads TGCAGTGCTATTGTGGCAGGGGCTAATGAGCAGTACTTC.

This clonotype was seen at least ten times. The CDR3 DNA is TGTGCCAGCAGTTCCCCGGGCCCCTGGGCCCTTAATGAAAAACTGTTTTTT. It codes for CASSSPGPWALNEKLFF. The chain combines TRBV28 with TRBJ1-4; D not certain. Germline lookup yields CDR1 MDHEN and CDR2 SYDVKM. Deletions cut 4 bases from V and 4 bases from J, with 19 bases between. This CDR3 spans 17 amino acids.

This chain connects TRBV12-3 or TRBV12-4 to TRBJ2-7; maybe TRBD1 (5 bases). V lost 0 bases to trimming and J lost 3 bases, with 12 bases between them. The CDR3 spans 15 residues. The DNA of the CDR3 is TGTGCCAGCAGTTTAGCCCCAGGGCTATACTACGAGCAGTACTTC. The encoded protein is CASSLAPGLYYEQYF.

This clonotype was seen more than once but under ten times. The chain employs TRBV25-1 and TRBJ2-3, with D possibly being TRBD1 (6 bases). The germline V gene has CDR1 MGHDK and CDR2 SYGVNS. Trimming shortened V by 2 bases and J by 4 bases, and 13 bases separated the two germline ends. The CDR3 is 15 amino acids. Here the CDR3 reads CASSEPTGKADTQYF. The CDR3 nucleotides are TGTGCCAGCAGTGAACCTACAGGGAAGGCAGATACGCAGTATTTT. Combining the CDR3 with reference TRBV25-1 and TRBJ2-3 gives the whole variable domain EADIYQTPRYLVIGTGKKITLECSQTMGHDKMYWYQQDPGMELHLIHYSYGVNSTEKGDLSSESTVSRIRTEHFPLTLESARPSHTSQYLCASSEPTGKADTQYFGPGTRLTVL.

This clonotype was seen a handful of times. The V call is TRBV10-3, the J call TRBJ1-3, with D unresolved. Germline CDR1 reads ENHRY; CDR2 reads SYGVKD. The CDR3 covers 13 residues. Between the trimmed V and J ends, which lost 4 bases and 5 bases, there was a span of 9 bases. This chain's CDR3 is CAISGSPRNTIYF. The CDR3 DNA follows: TGTGCCATCAGTGGAAGTCCCAGAAACACCATATATTTT.

This clonotype turned up a few times. V is TRBV4-2 and J is TRBJ1-5; 9 positions match TRBD1. Unmatched junction bases numbered 2, after V lost 5 bases and J lost 6 bases. The CDR3 spans 13 residues. Per germline, CDR1 LGHNA and CDR2 YNFKEQ. The CDR3 loop is CASSGTGTQPQHF. Here the CDR3 DNA reads TGTGCCAGCAGCGGGACAGGGACTCAGCCCCAGCATTTT.

This clonotype was recorded a few times. The rearrangement uses TRBV9 and TRBJ2-2; 9 nucleotides match TRBD2. The CDR3 sequence is 17 residues long. Unmatched junction bases numbered 3, after V lost 0 bases and J lost 0 bases. Germline V lookup: CDR1 SGDLS, CDR2 YYNGEE. The CDR3 DNA reads as TGTGCCAGCAGCGTAGCTAGCGGGGCCCCGAACACCGGGGAGCTGTTTTTT. Translating it yields CASSVASGAPNTGELFF.

The rearrangement uses TRBV6-1 and TRBJ2-7; 9 positions agree with TRBD1. The CDR3 sequence is 14 residues long. V shed 9 bases and J 2 bases; nucleotides not matched to a gene: 8. Germline CDR1 MNHNS, CDR2 SASEGT. The CDR3 here is CARTGTGIPYEQYF. The DNA for the CDR3 is TGTGCCAGAACGGGGACAGGGATCCCCTACGAGCAGTACTTC.

The V gene is TRBV6-2 or TRBV6-3, the J gene TRBJ2-5, with 8 bases identical to TRBD1. The germline CDR1 and CDR2 sequences are MNHEY and SVGEGT. The CDR3 contains 15 residues. J gave up 5 bases and V 5 bases, and 10 bases lay outside the gene matches. For the CDR3, the DNA is TGTGCCAGCAGTAACCCGACAGGGGCGACGGAGACCCAGTACTTC. Residues: CASSNPTGATETQYF.